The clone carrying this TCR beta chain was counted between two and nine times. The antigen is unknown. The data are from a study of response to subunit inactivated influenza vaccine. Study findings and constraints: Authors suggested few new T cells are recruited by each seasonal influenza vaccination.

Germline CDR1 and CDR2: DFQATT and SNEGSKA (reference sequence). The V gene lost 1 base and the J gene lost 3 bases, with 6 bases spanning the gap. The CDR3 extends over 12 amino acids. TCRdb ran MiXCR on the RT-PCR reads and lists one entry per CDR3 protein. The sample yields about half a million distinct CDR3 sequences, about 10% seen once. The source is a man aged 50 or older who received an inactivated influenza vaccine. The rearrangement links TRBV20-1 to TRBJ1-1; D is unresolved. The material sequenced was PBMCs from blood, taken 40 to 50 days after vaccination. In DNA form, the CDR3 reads TGCAGTGCTAGAGTGGCTCACACTGAAGCTTTCTTT. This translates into CSARVAHTEAFF.